This T cell receptor (beta chain) originates from a study of cytomegalovirus exposure and HLA in healthy donors. Whole-study findings and limits: Sequences of the TCR beta chain were said to predict the HLA-A and HLA-B alleles of most subjects accurately. In a later analysis, 15,000 to 20,000 TCR beta sequences were associated with HLA alleles at 0.05 false discovery rate.

As for this clone: Its cognate antigen is unknown.

The PCR employed 60 Vbeta primers together with 13 Jbeta primers. The table came from immunoSEQ multiplex PCR; TCRdb's copy has only in-frame clones and leaves some out. The sample holds about 150,000 clones; approximately 88% are singletons and the top ten take over 1.5%. Material: PBMCs. The sequence came from a woman between 18 and 29 years old in good health and CMV-seronegative.

Here the CDR3 DNA reads TGTGCCAGCAGTTACAAGGGGTTTGGTAACACTGAAGCTTTCTTT. This gives the protein CASSYKGFGNTEAFF. This chain links TRBV6-6 with TRBJ1-1; TRBD1 might be the D (5 bases). The CDR3 length is 15 residues. Germline values: CDR1 MNHNY, CDR2 SVGAGI (reference sequence). The germline V and J ends were trimmed by 2 bases and 2 bases, with 12 bases remaining between them.